The sequence of this T cell receptor beta chain was determined in a study of blood T cell repertoires in COVID-19. Study information: Acute and convalescent COVID-19 samples came from the United States, Italy and Spain. PBMCs, B-cell-depleted T cells, or T cells were the source of the cDNA or gDNA that made up the material.

The trim removed 4 bases at V and 5 bases at J, leaving 1 base unmatched. Germline-derived CDR1 and CDR2 are LNHDA and SQIVND (reference sequence). CDR3 length: 13 residues. Original handling: It was from reference gene primer amplification that nucleated cell counts were estimated. The data were produced by immunoSEQ multiplex PCR, yet TCRdb's version contains in-frame clones alone and is incomplete. The V and J calls and clone size come from that table; D and trimming were worked out from the DNA. Counted here are about 140,000 clones, almost 90% occurring once; the ten biggest clones make up 1.5%.

The V gene is TRBV19, the J gene TRBJ2-2; TRBD2 aligns across 7 bases. This receptor was obtained from an older woman with acute or convalescent COVID-19. Sequenced input: peripheral blood. The CDR3 region is CASSTGGTGELFF. CDR3 nucleotide sequence: TGTGCCAGTAGTACCGGGGGGACCGGGGAGCTGTTTTTT. The full variable domain, rest sourced from reference TRBV19 and TRBJ2-2, is DGGITQSPKYLFRKEGQNVTLSCEQNLNHDAMYWYRQDPGQGLRLIYYSQIVNDFQKGDIAEGYSVSREKKESFPLTVTSAQKNPTAFYLCASSTGGTGELFFGEGSRLTVL.